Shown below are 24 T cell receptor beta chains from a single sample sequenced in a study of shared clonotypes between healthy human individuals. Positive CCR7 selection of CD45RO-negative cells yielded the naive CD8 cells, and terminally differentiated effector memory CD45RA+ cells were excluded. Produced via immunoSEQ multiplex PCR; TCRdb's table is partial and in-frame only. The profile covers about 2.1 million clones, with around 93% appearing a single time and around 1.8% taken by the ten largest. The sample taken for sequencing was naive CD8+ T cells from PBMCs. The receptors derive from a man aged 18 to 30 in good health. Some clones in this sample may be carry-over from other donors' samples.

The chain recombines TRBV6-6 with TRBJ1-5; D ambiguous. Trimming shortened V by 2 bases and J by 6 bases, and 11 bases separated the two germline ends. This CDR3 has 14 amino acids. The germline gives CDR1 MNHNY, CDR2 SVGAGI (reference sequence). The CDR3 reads CASSYVGGSQPQHF. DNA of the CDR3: TGTGCCAGCAGTTACGTGGGCGGGAGTCAGCCCCAGCATTTT.

The CDR3 DNA reads as TGTGCCAGTAGTATAGAATCGTGGACTGAAGCTTTCTTT. It codes for CASSIESWTEAFF. This rearrangement joins TRBV19 to TRBJ1-1; D uncertain. Looked up from germline, CDR1 is LNHDA and CDR2 is SQIVND (reference sequence). The V and J ends lost 0 bases and 5 bases respectively, with 7 bases between them. The CDR3 is made up of 13 amino acids.

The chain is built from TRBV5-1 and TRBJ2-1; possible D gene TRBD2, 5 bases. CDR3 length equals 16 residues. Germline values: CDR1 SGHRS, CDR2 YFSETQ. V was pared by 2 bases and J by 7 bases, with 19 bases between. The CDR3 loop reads CASSLLPGMMRNEQFF. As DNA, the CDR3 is TGCGCCAGCAGCTTACTCCCCGGGATGATGCGTAATGAGCAGTTCTTC.

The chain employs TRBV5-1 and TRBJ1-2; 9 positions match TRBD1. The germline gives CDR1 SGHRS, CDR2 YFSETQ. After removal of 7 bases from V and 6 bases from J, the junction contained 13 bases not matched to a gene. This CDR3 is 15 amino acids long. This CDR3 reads CASSLRTGDQHGYTF. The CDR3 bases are TGCGCCAGCTCTCTCCGGACAGGGGATCAGCATGGCTACACCTTC.

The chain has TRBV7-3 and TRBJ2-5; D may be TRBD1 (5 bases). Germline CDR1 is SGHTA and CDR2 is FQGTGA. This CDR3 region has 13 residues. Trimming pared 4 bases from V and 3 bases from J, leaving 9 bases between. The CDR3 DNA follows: TGTGCCAGCAGCTCAGACAGAGAAGAGACCCAGTACTTC. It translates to CASSSDREETQYF.

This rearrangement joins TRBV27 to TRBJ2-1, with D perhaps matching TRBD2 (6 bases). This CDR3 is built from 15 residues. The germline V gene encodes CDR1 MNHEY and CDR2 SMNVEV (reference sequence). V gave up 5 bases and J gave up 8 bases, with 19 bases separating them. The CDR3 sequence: CASSPRTTAHDEQFF. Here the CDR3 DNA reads TGTGCCAGCAGTCCGCGGACTACCGCGCACGATGAGCAGTTCTTC.

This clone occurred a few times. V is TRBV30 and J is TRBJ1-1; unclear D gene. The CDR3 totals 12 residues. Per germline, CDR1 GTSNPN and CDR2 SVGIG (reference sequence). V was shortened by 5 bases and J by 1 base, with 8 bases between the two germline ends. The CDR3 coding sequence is TGTGCCTGGCACTCGGGGAACACTGAAGCTTTCTTT. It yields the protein CAWHSGNTEAFF.

As DNA, the CDR3 is TGTGCCAGCAGCTACAGGGACAGGCCCTACGAGCAGTACTTC. It yields the protein CASSYRDRPYEQYF. The V call is TRBV11-3, the J call TRBJ2-7, with TRBD1 matching over 8 bases. The CDR3 extends over 14 amino acids. The trim removed 4 bases at V and 2 bases at J, leaving 4 bases unmatched. Germline CDR1 reads SGHNT; CDR2 reads YENEEA. The variable domain in full, completed from reference TRBV11-3 and TRBJ2-7, reads EAGVVQSPRYKIIEKKQPVAFWCNPISGHNTLYWYLQNLGQGPELLIRYENEEAVDDSQLPKDRFSAERLKGVDSTLKIQPAELGDSAVYLCASSYRDRPYEQYFGPGTRLTVT.

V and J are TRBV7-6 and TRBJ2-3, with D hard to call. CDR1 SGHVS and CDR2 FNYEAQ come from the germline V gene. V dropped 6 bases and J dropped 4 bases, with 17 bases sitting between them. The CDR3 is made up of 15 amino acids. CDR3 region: CASRRTQRRSDTQYF. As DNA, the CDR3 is TGTGCCAGCAGACGTACTCAGCGTAGGTCAGATACGCAGTATTTT.

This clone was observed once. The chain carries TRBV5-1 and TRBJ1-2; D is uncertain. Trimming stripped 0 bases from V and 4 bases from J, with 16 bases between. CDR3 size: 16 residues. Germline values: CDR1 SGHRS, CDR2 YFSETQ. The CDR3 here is CASSLAPGLVVYGYTF. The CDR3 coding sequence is TGCGCCAGCAGCTTGGCACCCGGTTTAGTGGTCTATGGCTACACCTTC.

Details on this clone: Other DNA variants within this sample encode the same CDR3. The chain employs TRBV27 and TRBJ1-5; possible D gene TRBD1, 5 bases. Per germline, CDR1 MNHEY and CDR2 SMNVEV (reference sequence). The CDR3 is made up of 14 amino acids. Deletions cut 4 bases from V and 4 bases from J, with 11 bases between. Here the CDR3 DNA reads TGTGCCAGCAGTTGGACGGGGGGGAATCAGCCCCAGCATTTT. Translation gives CASSWTGGNQPQHF.

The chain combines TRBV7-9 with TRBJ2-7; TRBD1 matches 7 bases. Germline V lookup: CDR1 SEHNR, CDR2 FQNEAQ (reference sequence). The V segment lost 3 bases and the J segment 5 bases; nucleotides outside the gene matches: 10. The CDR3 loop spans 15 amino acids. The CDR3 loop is CASSFTGQRWDEQYF. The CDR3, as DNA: TGTGCCAGCAGCTTTACGGGACAGAGGTGGGACGAGCAGTACTTC.

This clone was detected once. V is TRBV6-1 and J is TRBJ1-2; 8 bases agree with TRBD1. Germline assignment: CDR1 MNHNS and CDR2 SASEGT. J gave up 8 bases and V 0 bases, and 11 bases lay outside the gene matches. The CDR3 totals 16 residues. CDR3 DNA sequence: TGTGCCAGCAGTGAAGCAGGTTGGACAGGGAGGAGAGGCTACACCTTC. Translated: CASSEAGWTGRRGYTF.

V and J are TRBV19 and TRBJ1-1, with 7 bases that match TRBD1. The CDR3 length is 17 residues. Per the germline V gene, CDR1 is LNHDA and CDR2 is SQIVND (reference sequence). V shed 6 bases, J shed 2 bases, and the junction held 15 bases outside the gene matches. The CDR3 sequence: CASSPGTDNLLNTEAFF. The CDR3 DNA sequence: TGTGCCAGTAGCCCTGGGACAGACAATCTACTAAACACTGAAGCTTTCTTT.

CDR3 loop: CASSEQSGANVLTF. CDR3 nucleotides: TGTGCCAGCAGTGAACAGTCTGGGGCCAACGTCCTGACTTTC. The chain combines TRBV2 with TRBJ2-6, with D unresolved. The CDR3 sequence is 14 residues long. Trimming cost V 2 bases and J 1 base, with 3 bases left between them. CDR1 and CDR2 from the germline V gene are SNHLY and FYNNEI.

CDR3 nucleotides: TGCGCCAGCAGCTTGGACGGTTGGGCCTACGAGCAGTACTTC. It yields the protein CASSLDGWAYEQYF. This chain uses TRBV5-1 with TRBJ2-7, with D hard to call. V was shortened by 0 bases and J by 2 bases, with 9 bases between the two germline ends. Germline assignment: CDR1 SGHRS and CDR2 YFSETQ. The CDR3 runs 14 residues.

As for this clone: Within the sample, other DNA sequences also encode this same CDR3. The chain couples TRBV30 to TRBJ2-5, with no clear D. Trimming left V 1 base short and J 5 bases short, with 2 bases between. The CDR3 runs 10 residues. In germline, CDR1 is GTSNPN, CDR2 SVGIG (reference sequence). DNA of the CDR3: TGTGCCTGGAGTGGGGAGACCCAGTACTTC. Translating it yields CAWSGETQYF.

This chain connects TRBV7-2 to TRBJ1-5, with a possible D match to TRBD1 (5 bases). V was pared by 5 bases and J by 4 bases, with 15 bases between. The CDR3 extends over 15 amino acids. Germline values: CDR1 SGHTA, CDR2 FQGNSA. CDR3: CASSPVGEGNQPQHF. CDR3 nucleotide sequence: TGTGCCAGCAGCCCAGTGGGGGAAGGGAATCAGCCCCAGCATTTT.

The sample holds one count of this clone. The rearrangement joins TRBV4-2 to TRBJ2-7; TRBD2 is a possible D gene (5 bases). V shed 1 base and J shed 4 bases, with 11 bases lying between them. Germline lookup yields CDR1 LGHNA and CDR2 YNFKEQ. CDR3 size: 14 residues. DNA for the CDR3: TGTGCCAGCAGCCAAGGAGCGGAGCGATACGAGCAGTACTTC. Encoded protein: CASSQGAERYEQYF.

The CDR3 here is CASSFTNEQFF. DNA of the CDR3: TGTGCCAGCAGCTTCACCAATGAGCAGTTCTTC. The chain is built from TRBV11-1 and TRBJ2-1; D remains ambiguous. The length of the CDR3 is 11 residues. With 3 bases removed from V and 6 bases from J, the gap between germline ends came to 3 bases. CDR1 SGHAT and CDR2 FQDESV come from the germline V gene (reference sequence).

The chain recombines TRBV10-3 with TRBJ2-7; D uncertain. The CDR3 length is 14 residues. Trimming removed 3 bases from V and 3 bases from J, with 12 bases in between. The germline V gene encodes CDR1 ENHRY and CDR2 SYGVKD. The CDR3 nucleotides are TGTGCCATCAGTGATGTCGACGATGTCTACGAGCAGTACTTC. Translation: CAISDVDDVYEQYF.

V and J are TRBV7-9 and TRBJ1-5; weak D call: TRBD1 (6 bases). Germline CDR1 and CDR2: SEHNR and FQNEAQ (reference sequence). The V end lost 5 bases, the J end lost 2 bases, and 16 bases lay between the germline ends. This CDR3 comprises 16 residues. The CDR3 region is CASSNVGGHGNQPQHF. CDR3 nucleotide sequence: TGTGCCAGCAGCAATGTGGGGGGGCATGGCAATCAGCCCCAGCATTTT.

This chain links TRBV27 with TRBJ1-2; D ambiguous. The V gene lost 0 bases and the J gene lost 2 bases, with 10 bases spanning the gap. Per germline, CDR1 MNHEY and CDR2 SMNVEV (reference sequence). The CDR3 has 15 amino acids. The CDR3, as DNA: TGTGCCAGCAGTTTATCGGGAAGGGTCAACTATGGCTACACCTTC. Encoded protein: CASSLSGRVNYGYTF.

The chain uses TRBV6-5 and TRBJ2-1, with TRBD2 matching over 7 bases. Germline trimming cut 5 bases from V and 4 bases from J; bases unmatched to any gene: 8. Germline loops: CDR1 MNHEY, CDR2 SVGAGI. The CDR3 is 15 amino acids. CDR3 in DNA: TGTGCCAGCAGTCCCACGGGACTACTATACAATGAGCAGTTCTTC. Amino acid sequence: CASSPTGLLYNEQFF.